A single sample gave rise to the 2 T cell receptor beta chains below, sequenced in a study of PD-1 blockade in classical Hodgkin lymphoma. The time point was: cycle 4 day 1 (C4D1), after more than five weeks of nivolumab. The patients all showed relapse after autologous stem cell transplantation, while their brentuximab vedotin exposure varied. Produced via immunoSEQ multiplex PCR; TCRdb's table is partial and in-frame only. Of around 60,000 clones in the sample, 91% are singletons; the top ten hold around a tenth. The sample was peripheral blood mononuclear cells (PBMCs), taken before the fourth cycle of nivolumab. These receptors originate from a human donor with classical Hodgkin lymphoma.

The chain is built from TRBV7-9 and TRBJ2-5, with 8 bases matching TRBD2. There are 14 residues in the CDR3. Germline loops: CDR1 SEHNR, CDR2 FQNEAQ (reference sequence). V shed 5 bases and J 6 bases; nucleotides not matched to a gene: 8. CDR3 residues: CASSPAGGGQTQYF. The CDR3 DNA reads as TGTGCCAGCAGCCCCGCGGGGGGTGGGCAGACCCAGTACTTC.

A single count supports this clone. V gene TRBV5-1 combines with J gene TRBJ2-3, with 9 bases lining up with TRBD2. V was clipped by 6 bases and J by 1 base; unmatched bases: 3. In germline, CDR1 is SGHRS, CDR2 YFSETQ. The CDR3 sequence is 14 residues long. This CDR3 reads CASTSGGRTDTQYF. Written as DNA, the CDR3 is TGCGCCAGCACAAGCGGGGGGCGCACAGATACGCAGTATTTT.